This T cell receptor beta chain is from a study of cytotoxic CD8 clonotypes in ibrutinib-treated CLL. Study-wide context: Mean yields were nearly 260,000 productive templates and some 90,000 productive rearrangements per sample.

Study-wide results and limits: Clonality went higher at ibrutinib response and then dropped back toward baseline at progression.

About this clone itself: The target antigen is unknown.

TCRdb's table, derived via immunoSEQ multiplex PCR, lists solely in-frame clones and lacks some. In the table there are roughly 24,000 clones, approximately 68% of which are singletons. The CDR3 covers 14 residues. Trimming shortened V by 6 bases and J by 3 bases, and 14 bases separated the two germline ends. Per the germline V gene, CDR1 is KGHSH and CDR2 is LQKENI. This clonotype originated in a human donor with chronic lymphocytic leukemia. This sequence joins TRBV18 and TRBJ1-1; no clear D gene. The specimen was PBMCs, collected after 24 months of ibrutinib treatment. CDR3 amino acids: CASSPSGTDTEAFF. CDR3 DNA: TGTGCCAGCTCCCCCTCGGGTACGGACACTGAAGCTTTCTTT.